The 5 T cell receptor beta chains below were found in one sample sequenced in a study of blood T cells in healthy people across ages. Then a second PCR, running about 6 to 12 cycles, was carried out with a sample-barcoded 5' primer and a J-beta primer mix. Each CDR3 protein gets one entry after TCRdb re-called the 5' RACE reads with MiXCR. Here the sample spans about 780,000 distinct CDR3 sequences, around 62% being singletons. Sequencing was done on a sample of blood. All receptors derive from a man aged 25-40 years in good health.

The sample holds a few counts of this clonotype. V gene TRBV7-9 combines with J gene TRBJ1-4; D ambiguous. V was trimmed by 0 bases and J by 13 bases, leaving 18 bases between them. The CDR3 is made up of 15 amino acids. CDR1 is SEHNR, CDR2 FQNEAQ, per germline (reference sequence). CDR3 nucleotide sequence: TGTGCCAGCAGCTTAGCGCAAACCCCACCAGACCTACTGTTTTTT. This sequence encodes CASSLAQTPPDLLFF.

The rearrangement joins TRBV7-2 to TRBJ2-7, with TRBD1 as a possible D gene (6 bases). This CDR3 has 13 residues. Germline loops: CDR1 SGHTA, CDR2 FQGNSA. V was trimmed by 5 bases and J by 6 bases, leaving 14 bases between them. DNA for the CDR3: TGTGCCAGCAGCGTAAGCACAGGGACCGAGCAGTACTTC. Amino acid sequence: CASSVSTGTEQYF.

This chain uses TRBV4-3 with TRBJ1-1, with D possibly being TRBD1 (6 bases). Trimming removed 3 bases at V and 5 bases at J, with 10 bases between. CDR3 size: 13 residues. Germline V gene sequence: CDR1 LGHNA, CDR2 YSLEER. The DNA of the CDR3 is TGCGCCAGCAGCCATACAGGGAGAACTGAAGCTTTCTTT. Protein sequence: CASSHTGRTEAFF.

CDR3 sequence reads: CAAAKGMKVFF. DNA of the CDR3: TGTGCCGCAGCGAAAGGAATGAAAGTGTTCTTC. The rearrangement joins TRBV28 to TRBJ2-1; D not resolved. This CDR3 is 11 amino acids long. V lost 11 bases and J lost 15, with 20 bases in between. Germline CDR1 reads MDHEN; CDR2 reads SYDVKM.

The chain has TRBV20-1 and TRBJ2-5; possibly TRBD1 for D (5 bases). The CDR3 is 13 residues long. V lost 6 bases to trimming and J lost 4 bases, with 15 bases between them. Germline V gives CDR1 DFQATT, CDR2 SNEGSKA (reference sequence). The CDR3 nucleotides read TGCAGTGCGATTCCAGGGATCGCAGAGACCCAGTACTTC. Protein sequence: CSAIPGIAETQYF.